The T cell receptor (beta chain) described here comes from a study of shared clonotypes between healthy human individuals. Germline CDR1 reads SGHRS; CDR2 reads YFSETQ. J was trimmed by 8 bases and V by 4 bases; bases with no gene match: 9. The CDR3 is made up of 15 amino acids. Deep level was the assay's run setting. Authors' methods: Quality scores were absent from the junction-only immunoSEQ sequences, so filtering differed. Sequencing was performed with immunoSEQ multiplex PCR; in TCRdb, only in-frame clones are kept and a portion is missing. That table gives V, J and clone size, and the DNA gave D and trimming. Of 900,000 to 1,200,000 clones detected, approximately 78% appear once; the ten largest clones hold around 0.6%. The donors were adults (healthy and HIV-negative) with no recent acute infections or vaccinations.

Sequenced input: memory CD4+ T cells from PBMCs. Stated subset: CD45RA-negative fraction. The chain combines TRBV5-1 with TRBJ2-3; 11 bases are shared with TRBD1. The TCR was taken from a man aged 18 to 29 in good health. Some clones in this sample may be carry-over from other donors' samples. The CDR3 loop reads CASSPDRGLVGTQYF. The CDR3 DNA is TGCGCCAGCAGCCCGGACAGGGGGCTGGTGGGTACGCAGTATTTT. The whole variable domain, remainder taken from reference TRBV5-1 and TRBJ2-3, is KAGVTQTPRYLIKTRGQQVTLSCSPISGHRSVSWYQQTPGQGLQFLFEYFSETQRNKGNFPGRFSGRQFSNSRSEMNVSTLELGDSALYLCASSPDRGLVGTQYFGPGTRLTVL.